These 14 T cell receptor beta chains originate from one sample sequenced in a study of blood T cell repertoires in COVID-19. TCRdb's copy holds only in-frame clones and misses some; the assay was immunoSEQ multiplex PCR. Of about 300,000 clones listed, roughly nine tenths were seen once; the top ten hold about 2.2%. Source material: peripheral blood. These receptors came from a woman aged 25 to 39 with COVID-19, enrolled during active disease.

V gene TRBV10-3 combines with J gene TRBJ1-1, with D possibly matching TRBD1 (6 bases). V was trimmed by 3 bases and J by 2 bases, leaving 10 bases between them. CDR1 ENHRY and CDR2 SYGVKD come from the germline V gene. CDR3 size: 14 residues. As DNA, the CDR3 is TGTGCCATCAGTGAAAAGGGGACAAACACTGAAGCTTTCTTT. Amino acids: CAISEKGTNTEAFF.

This rearrangement joins TRBV29-1 to TRBJ1-1, with TRBD1 matching 7 bases. V was pared by 0 bases and J by 5 bases, with 0 bases of the junction left unmatched. CDR1 is SQVTM, CDR2 ANQGSEA, per germline. The CDR3 length is 12 residues. Written as DNA, the CDR3 is TGCAGCGTTGAAGAACAGGGGACTGAAGCTTTCTTT. Its translation is CSVEEQGTEAFF.

The chain has TRBV6-5 and TRBJ1-1; 7 positions match TRBD1. The CDR3 covers 13 residues. Germline V gene sequence: CDR1 MNHEY, CDR2 SVGAGI. The J segment lost 5 bases and the V segment lost 5 bases, leaving 5 bases of the junction unmatched. CDR3 amino acids: CASSLQGRTEAFF. The CDR3 bases are TGTGCCAGCAGTCTACAGGGGAGGACTGAAGCTTTCTTT.

The chain recombines TRBV10-1 with TRBJ2-1, with D possibly being TRBD2 (5 bases). This CDR3 contains 13 residues. V was clipped by 3 bases and J by 6 bases, with 9 bases between them. Germline assignment: CDR1 WNHNN and CDR2 SYGVQD (reference sequence). CDR3 DNA sequence: TGCGCCAGCAGTGAAGCGGCTAGCAATGAGCAGTTCTTC. Translating it yields CASSEAASNEQFF.

The count of this clone is one. V usage is TRBV30 and J usage is TRBJ1-1; a weak D match, TRBD1 (6 bases). Germline CDR1 is GTSNPN and CDR2 is SVGIG (reference sequence). V was trimmed by 2 bases and J by 4 bases, leaving 14 bases between them. This CDR3 is 14 amino acids long. CDR3 in DNA: TGTGCCTGGAGTCCTACAGGGTTCGGCACTGAAGCTTTCTTT. The encoded protein is CAWSPTGFGTEAFF.

The chain has TRBV10-3 and TRBJ2-2; D is possibly TRBD2 (7 bases). Germline values: CDR1 ENHRY, CDR2 SYGVKD. This CDR3 is built from 13 residues. Trimming stripped 8 bases from V and 6 bases from J, with 13 bases between. CDR3 nucleotide sequence: TGTGCCATCGGCACAGGGAGGGCCGGGGAGCTGTTTTTT. As protein: CAIGTGRAGELFF.

Only one count was recorded for this clone. This chain connects TRBV28 to TRBJ1-1; 8 bases fit TRBD1. V shed 6 bases, J shed 1 base, and the junction held 4 bases outside the gene matches. The CDR3 is 14 residues long. The germline CDR1 and CDR2 sequences are MDHEN and SYDVKM. CDR3 sequence (DNA): TGTGCCAGCAGACGGGACAGGAGGAACACTGAAGCTTTCTTT. This encodes CASRRDRRNTEAFF.

The chain recombines TRBV6-5 with TRBJ2-2; 10 nucleotides match TRBD1. There are 15 residues in the CDR3. Germline CDR1 reads MNHEY; CDR2 reads SVGAGI. V was pared by 6 bases and J by 6 bases, with 7 bases of the junction left unmatched. CDR3 nucleotides: TGTGCCAGCAGCCTCGGGACAGGGGCGCCCGGGGAGCTGTTTTTT. Residues: CASSLGTGAPGELFF.

V gene TRBV2 combines with J gene TRBJ1-2; 7 nucleotides align to TRBD1. The CDR3 has 14 residues. Germline V CDR1 and CDR2: SNHLY, FYNNEI. V lost 9 bases to trimming and J lost 5 bases; unmatched junction nucleotides: 12. CDR3 coding DNA: TGTGCCAGAACCAGACAGGGCTTTCTTTATGGCTACACCTTC. It translates to CARTRQGFLYGYTF.

The chain combines TRBV5-5 with TRBJ1-1; 7 bases match TRBD1. CDR1 and CDR2 (germline): SGHKS, YYEKEE (reference sequence). The CDR3 consists of 15 residues. Trimming at V came to 2 bases and at J to 2 bases, leaving 6 bases not matched to a gene. The CDR3 DNA follows: TGTGCCAGCAGCTTTGGACACAGGGGTAACACTGAAGCTTTCTTT. Amino acids: CASSFGHRGNTEAFF.

This clone was recorded only once. The chain couples TRBV19 to TRBJ2-1, with 7 bases identical to TRBD2. The CDR3 is 13 residues long. The trim removed 3 bases at V and 13 bases at J, leaving 9 bases unmatched. The germline V gene encodes CDR1 LNHDA and CDR2 SQIVND (reference sequence). CDR3 sequence reads: CASSISSGVGQFF. CDR3 in DNA: TGTGCCAGTAGTATTTCCAGCGGGGTAGGACAGTTCTTC. Full variable domain (missing parts from reference TRBV19 and TRBJ2-1): DGGITQSPKYLFRKEGQNVTLSCEQNLNHDAMYWYRQDPGQGLRLIYYSQIVNDFQKGDIAEGYSVSREKKESFPLTVTSAQKNPTAFYLCASSISSGVGQFFGPGTRLTVL.

As for this clone: The junction differs from germline at one of its ends, possibly a read error. The chain joins TRBV28 to TRBJ1-2, with TRBD1 as a possible D gene (5 bases). Germline assignment: CDR1 MDHEN and CDR2 SYDVKM. The CDR3 consists of 13 residues. CDR3 region: CASSLFREYVYTF. In nucleotides, the CDR3 is TGTGCCAGCAGTTTATTCAGGGAATATGTCTACACCTTC.

Note on this clone: Other DNA sequences of this sample code for an identical CDR3. The chain employs TRBV5-1 and TRBJ2-7; D gene ambiguous. The V gene's germline CDR1 is SGHRS and CDR2 YFSETQ. The CDR3 runs 15 residues. The V gene lost 4 bases and the J gene lost 4 bases, with 18 bases spanning the gap. DNA of the CDR3: TGCGCCAGCAGCCCTACCGGTCTGTCGTCATACGAGCAGTACTTC. It yields the protein CASSPTGLSSYEQYF.

The V and J genes are TRBV6-6 and TRBJ1-3, with 8 nucleotides matching TRBD1. This CDR3 is built from 16 residues. V shed 0 bases, J shed 2 bases, and the junction held 3 bases outside the gene matches. In germline, CDR1 is MNHNY, CDR2 SVGAGI (reference sequence). CDR3 nucleotide sequence: TGTGCCAGCAGTTACTCCTTGACAGGGGCTGGAAACACCATATATTTT. Amino acid sequence: CASSYSLTGAGNTIYF.